The rows below give T cell receptor beta chains drawn from one sample of a study of vaccination effects on CD4 cells after COVID-19. Repertoires were generated with immunoSEQ multiplex PCR, while TCRdb's copy carries only in-frame clones and drops some. The table shows some 68,000 clones, with 80% occurring only once. Antigen specificity for these receptors is unknown. This sample comprised CD4+ T cells from PBMCs cultured with SARS-CoV-2 spike peptides, obtained before COVID-19 vaccination. The receptors were gathered from a human donor who received a COVID-19 vaccine. Each CDR3 is given with its conserved first and last residue. The D gene is left open where the match is weak. Some rows mark clone size as missing; the rest say once, few, many or name a class of expanded clone.

len	abundance	v_gene	d_gene	j_gene	CDR3nt	CDR3aa
12	NA	TRBV3-1/TRBV3-2	NA	TRBJ2-5	TGTGCCAGCAGCCAAGACAGGGAGAGCCAGTACTTC	CASSQDRESQYF
14	once	TRBV21-1	NA	TRBJ2-1	TGTGCCCCCCCACTAGCGGGGGCCTACAATGAGCAGTTCTTC	CAPPLAGAYNEQFF
16	once	TRBV5-1	TRBD2	TRBJ2-4	TGCGCCAGCAGCTCCCTCAGCGGGGTAGCCAAAAACATTCAGTACTTC	CASSSLSGVAKNIQYF
16	NA	TRBV7-9	TRBD1	TRBJ2-3	TGTGCCAGCAGGCGGGGACAGGGGGATAGCACAGATACGCAGTATTTT	CASRRGQGDSTDTQYF
15	NA	TRBV7-9	NA	TRBJ1-6	TGTGCCAGCAGCGCACAGGGACCTGGAGGTTCACCCCTCCACTTT	CASSAQGPGGSPLHF
18	once	TRBV3-1/TRBV3-2	TRBD1	TRBJ1-4	TGTGCCAGCAGCCAGGCCGGGACAGGGGGCTGGAGTAAGGAAAAACTGTTTTTT	CASSQAGTGGWSKEKLFF
15	few	TRBV5-8	NA	TRBJ1-1	TGTGCCAGCAGCCGTGGACGCGGGCGAGACACTGAAGCTTTCTTT	CASSRGRGRDTEAFF
14	few	TRBV4-1	TRBD1	TRBJ1-1	TGCGCCAGCAGCAGAGACAGGGAATGGACTGAAGCTTTCTTT	CASSRDREWTEAFF
19	NA	TRBV4-1	NA	TRBJ1-5	TGCGCCAGCAGCCAAGAACCCGGACGGGACCTTTATAGCAATCAGCCCCAGCATTTT	CASSQEPGRDLYSNQPQHF
16	NA	TRBV24-1	NA	TRBJ2-3	TGTGCCACCAGTGATTTATCTCCAGGGGAGCTAGATACGCAGTATTTT	CATSDLSPGELDTQYF
14	NA	TRBV5-1	TRBD1	TRBJ1-6	TGCGCCAGCAGCTTAGGGACAGGGAATTCACCCCTCCACTTT	CASSLGTGNSPLHF
14	NA	TRBV3-1/TRBV3-2	TRBD1	TRBJ2-1	TGTGCCAGCAGCCGCCAGGGGGCTGGGAATGAGCAGTTCTTC	CASSRQGAGNEQFF
13	NA	TRBV11-2	NA	TRBJ2-2	TGTGCCAGCAGCTTAGCCGGGGTCGGGGAGCTGTTTTTT	CASSLAGVGELFF
14	NA	TRBV10-3	NA	TRBJ2-3	TGTGCCATCAGGGCGCGGGACACCACAGATACGCAGTATTTT	CAIRARDTTDTQYF
14	few	TRBV5-8	NA	TRBJ1-6	TGTGCCAGCAGCCCACGGGACTCGGGTTCACCCCTCCACTTT	CASSPRDSGSPLHF
16	NA	TRBV7-2	TRBD1	TRBJ2-5	TGTGCCAGCAGCCAGGCGGGGGGACAGGGGGGAGAGACCCAGTACTTC	CASSQAGGQGGETQYF
13	once	TRBV18	NA	TRBJ1-1	TGTGCCAGCCGCCCGCCCCAGGTCTCTGAAGCTTTCTTT	CASRPPQVSEAFF
16	NA	TRBV6-1	TRBD1	TRBJ1-5	TGTGCCAGCAGTGAATCGGAGGGGGCGAGAGCTCAGCCCCAGCATTTT	CASSESEGARAQPQHF
15	NA	TRBV14	TRBD1	TRBJ1-6	TGTGCCAGCAGCCAACAGGGGGCCGATAATTCACCCCTCCACTTT	CASSQQGADNSPLHF
15	NA	TRBV6-6	NA	TRBJ1-4	TGTGCCAGCAGTTACTCAGGGATAGGTAATGAAAAACTGTTTTTT	CASSYSGIGNEKLFF
16	NA	TRBV2	NA	TRBJ2-2	TGTGCCAGCAGTGAAGCGGGCCTAGCCGTCGCCGGGGAGCTGTTTTTT	CASSEAGLAVAGELFF